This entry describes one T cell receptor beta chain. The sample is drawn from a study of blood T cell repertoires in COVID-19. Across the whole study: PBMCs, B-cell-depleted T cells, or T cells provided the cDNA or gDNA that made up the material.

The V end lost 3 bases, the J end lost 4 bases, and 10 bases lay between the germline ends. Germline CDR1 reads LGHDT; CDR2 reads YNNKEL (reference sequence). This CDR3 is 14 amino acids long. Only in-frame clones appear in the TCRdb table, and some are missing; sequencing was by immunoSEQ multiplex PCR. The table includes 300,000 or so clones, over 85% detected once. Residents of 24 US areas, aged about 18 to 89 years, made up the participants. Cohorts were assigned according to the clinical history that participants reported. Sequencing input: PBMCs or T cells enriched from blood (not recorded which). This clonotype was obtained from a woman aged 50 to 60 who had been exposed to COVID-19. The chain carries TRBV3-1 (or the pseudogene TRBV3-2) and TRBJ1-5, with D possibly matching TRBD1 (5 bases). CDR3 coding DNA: TGTGCCAGCAGCCAGGACACCCTTAATCAGCCCCAGCATTTT. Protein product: CASSQDTLNQPQHF.